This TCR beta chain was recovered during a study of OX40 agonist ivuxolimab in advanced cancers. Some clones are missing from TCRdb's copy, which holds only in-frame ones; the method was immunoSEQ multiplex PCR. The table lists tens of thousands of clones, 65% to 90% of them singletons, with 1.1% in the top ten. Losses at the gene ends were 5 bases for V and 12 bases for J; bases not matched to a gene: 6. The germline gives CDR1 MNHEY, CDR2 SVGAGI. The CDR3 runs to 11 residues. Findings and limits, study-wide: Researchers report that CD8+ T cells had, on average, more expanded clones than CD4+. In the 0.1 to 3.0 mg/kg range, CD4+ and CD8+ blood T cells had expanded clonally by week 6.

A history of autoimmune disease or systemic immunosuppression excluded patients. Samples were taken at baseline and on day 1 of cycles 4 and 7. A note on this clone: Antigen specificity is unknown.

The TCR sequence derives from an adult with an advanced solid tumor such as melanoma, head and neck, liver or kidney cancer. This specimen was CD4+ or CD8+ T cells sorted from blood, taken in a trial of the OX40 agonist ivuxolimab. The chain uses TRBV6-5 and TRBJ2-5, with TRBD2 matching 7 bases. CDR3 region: CASSKGREKYF. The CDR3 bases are TGTGCCAGCAGTAAAGGGAGGGAGAAGTACTTC.